The 20 T cell receptor beta chains given below trace back to one sample, sequenced in a study of beta chain features in type 1 diabetes. Reverse transcription of all isolated RNA meant that expressed TCRB transcripts were sequenced. Measured with immunoSEQ multiplex PCR; TCRdb has only the in-frame clones, and not every one. The sample contains about 620,000 clones, roughly a sixth of which appear only once. Source material: naive CD4+ T cells from blood. Receptors were obtained from a man younger than 35 in good health.

V gene TRBV15 combines with J gene TRBJ1-1; D might be TRBD1 (5 bases). CDR3 length equals 14 residues. Germline V gene sequence: CDR1 LNHNV, CDR2 YYDKDF (reference sequence). Trimming took 5 bases from V and 2 from J, leaving 12 bases between them. CDR3 nucleotides: TGTGCCACCAGCTCCAGGGTCCCTAACACTGAAGCTTTCTTT. Protein: CATSSRVPNTEAFF.

This clone turned up a few times. The rearrangement links TRBV7-6 to TRBJ2-6, with 10 bases identical to TRBD1. CDR1 is SGHVS and CDR2 is FNYEAQ in the germline V gene. V shed 5 bases, J shed 0 bases, and the junction held 7 bases outside the gene matches. This CDR3 is 18 amino acids long. Written as DNA, the CDR3 is TGTGCCAGCAGCCCCAGCCGGGACAGGGGCTCTGGGGCCAACGTCCTGACTTTC. Translated, it gives CASSPSRDRGSGANVLTF.

This clone showed up just a few times. The chain is built from TRBV29-1 and TRBJ1-5; D is perhaps TRBD1 (5 bases). CDR1 and CDR2 from the germline V gene are SQVTM and ANQGSEA. V was cut by 4 bases and J by 4 bases, with 8 bases left in between. The CDR3 consists of 12 residues. CDR3 amino acids: CSVGQKNQPQHF. The CDR3 coding sequence is TGCAGCGTTGGACAGAAAAATCAGCCCCAGCATTTT.

There are a few counts of this clone. CDR3 in DNA: TGTGCCAGCAGCCCATTTGGAGGGAACCCAAATGAGCAGTTCTTC. It codes for CASSPFGGNPNEQFF. The rearrangement joins TRBV9 to TRBJ2-1; tentative D call: TRBD2 (6 bases). V was clipped by 4 bases and J by 7 bases, with 18 bases between them. The CDR3 is made up of 15 amino acids. The germline CDR1 and CDR2 sequences are SGDLS and YYNGEE.

There are a few counts of this clone. The chain employs TRBV27 and TRBJ1-2; D gene unclear. Germline V gene data show CDR1 as MNHEY and CDR2 as SMNVEV (reference sequence). The ends were cut back, 2 bases at V and 8 bases at J, with 12 bases in the middle. This CDR3 is built from 13 residues. The CDR3 DNA reads as TGTGCCAGCAGTTTACGCGAGAGTGGGGGCTACACCTTC. This encodes CASSLRESGGYTF.

This chain connects TRBV6-5 to TRBJ1-1; perhaps TRBD1 as D (5 bases). Germline CDR1 and CDR2: MNHEY and SVGAGI. The CDR3 length is 16 residues. V was trimmed by 2 bases and J by 6 bases, leaving 19 bases between them. The CDR3 spells CASSYTGVWGRAEAFF. The CDR3 bases are TGTGCCAGCAGTTACACAGGCGTATGGGGACGGGCTGAAGCTTTCTTT.

V gene TRBV28 combines with J gene TRBJ2-7; 7 bases match TRBD2. CDR1 is MDHEN and CDR2 is SYDVKM in the germline V gene. V shed 5 bases and J 6 bases; nucleotides not matched to a gene: 4. The CDR3 has 12 amino acids. CDR3 DNA: TGTGCCAGCAGTGAGCGGGGTGGCGAGCAGTACTTC. Protein sequence: CASSERGGEQYF.

This sequence joins TRBV6-1 and TRBJ1-5; 8 positions agree with TRBD1. Unmatched junction bases numbered 3, after V lost 4 bases and J lost 1 base. Germline assignment: CDR1 MNHNS and CDR2 SASEGT. The CDR3 runs 15 residues. CDR3 DNA sequence: TGTGCCAGCAGTGCAAACAGGGGGAGCAATCAGCCCCAGCATTTT. It encodes CASSANRGSNQPQHF.

J is TRBJ2-2 and V is TRBV7-3, with a possible D match to TRBD1 (6 bases). The germline CDR1 and CDR2 sequences are SGHTA and FQGTGA. CDR3 size: 14 residues. V shed 5 bases and J shed 5 bases, with 12 bases lying between them. The CDR3 DNA follows: TGTGCCAGCAGCGCGAATACAGGGACCGGGGAGCTGTTTTTT. Encoded protein: CASSANTGTGELFF.

V gene TRBV11-2 combines with J gene TRBJ2-3; D is possibly TRBD2 (6 bases). Trimming left V 5 bases short and J 9 bases short, with 9 bases between. There are 11 residues in the CDR3. The germline gives CDR1 SGHAT, CDR2 FQNNGV. The CDR3 protein is CASSPRGTQYF. CDR3 DNA sequence: TGTGCCAGCAGCCCCCGGGGGACGCAGTATTTT.

A few counts support this clone. This chain uses TRBV9 with TRBJ2-1; D might be TRBD1 or TRBD2, each matching 6 bases. This CDR3 has 15 residues. Germline CDR1 is SGDLS and CDR2 is YYNGEE. V was cut by 3 bases and J by 6 bases, with 16 bases left in between. The CDR3 sequence is CASSALIGGFNEQFF. The CDR3 nucleotides are TGTGCCAGCAGCGCTTTGATAGGGGGGTTCAATGAGCAGTTCTTC.

V and J are TRBV30 and TRBJ2-6; possible D gene TRBD2, 6 bases. The CDR3 length is 17 residues. V was trimmed by 4 bases and J by 1 base, leaving 17 bases between them. Germline assignment: CDR1 GTSNPN and CDR2 SVGIG (reference sequence). The CDR3 sequence is CAWNRGGSLSGANVLTF. As DNA, the CDR3 is TGTGCCTGGAATCGGGGAGGATCCCTATCTGGGGCCAACGTCCTGACTTTC.

This rearrangement joins TRBV29-1 to TRBJ1-5; TRBD1 agrees at 8 bases. The V gene's germline CDR1 is SQVTM and CDR2 ANQGSEA. The CDR3 spans 13 residues. V shed 3 bases and J 5 bases; nucleotides not matched to a gene: 3. Written as DNA, the CDR3 is TGCAGCGTTGAGACAGGGGCTTATCAGCCCCAGCATTTT. Its protein is CSVETGAYQPQHF.

This clone showed up just a few times. The chain has TRBV7-3 and TRBJ2-3, with 9 bases that match TRBD1. The trim removed 3 bases at V and 4 bases at J, leaving 5 bases unmatched. CDR1 and CDR2 from the germline V gene are SGHTA and FQGTGA. This CDR3 has 15 residues. The CDR3 loop reads CASSFGQGNADTQYF. CDR3 nucleotide sequence: TGTGCCAGCAGCTTTGGACAGGGGAACGCAGATACGCAGTATTTT. The full variable domain, with the rest looked up from reference TRBV7-3 and TRBJ2-3, is GAGVSQTPSNKVTEKGKYVELRCDPISGHTALYWYRQSLGQGPEFLIYFQGTGAADDSGLPNDRFFAVRPEGSVSTLKIQRTERGDSAVYLCASSFGQGNADTQYFGPGTRLTVL.

This clone was seen only a few times. The chain combines TRBV28 with TRBJ2-1, with 7 bases identical to TRBD1. CDR3 length equals 12 residues. Germline V gives CDR1 MDHEN, CDR2 SYDVKM. V lost 3 bases and J lost 13; bases outside the gene matches: 6. The CDR3 region is CASSLVGGLQFF. In DNA form, the CDR3 reads TGTGCCAGCAGTTTGGTAGGGGGCCTCCAGTTCTTC.

The V call is TRBV9, the J call TRBJ2-5; the D gene is possibly TRBD1 (5 bases). CDR1 is SGDLS, CDR2 YYNGEE, per germline. The length of the CDR3 is 14 residues. V lost 0 bases and J lost 7, with 13 bases in between. The CDR3 DNA sequence: TGTGCCAGCAGCGTAGACCAGACCACAGGGACCCAGTACTTC. It encodes CASSVDQTTGTQYF.

V and J are TRBV6-5 and TRBJ2-1, with no clear D. Trimming left V 0 bases short and J 8 bases short, with 5 bases between. The germline V gene has CDR1 MNHEY and CDR2 SVGAGI. The CDR3 loop spans 12 amino acids. The CDR3 DNA sequence: TGTGCCAGCAGTTACTCGAACTATGAGCAGTTCTTC. Translating it yields CASSYSNYEQFF.

This clone appeared a few times. The chain has TRBV11-2 and TRBJ2-6; 7 nucleotides match TRBD1. The J segment lost 2 bases and the V segment lost 4 bases, leaving 8 bases of the junction unmatched. The CDR3 is 17 residues long. Germline CDR1 reads SGHAT; CDR2 reads FQNNGV. This CDR3 reads CASSSFSTGAGANVLTF. In DNA, the CDR3 is TGTGCCAGCAGCTCGTTCTCTACAGGGGCTGGGGCCAACGTCCTGACTTTC.

In this sample, this clone turned up a few times. V is TRBV15 and J is TRBJ1-1; D ambiguous. The CDR3 covers 13 residues. The germline V and J ends were trimmed by 3 bases and 0 bases, with 5 bases remaining between them. Germline V gives CDR1 LNHNV, CDR2 YYDKDF (reference sequence). The CDR3 DNA reads TGTGCCACCAGCAGCCGATTGAACACTGAAGCTTTCTTT. Protein: CATSSRLNTEAFF.

The rearrangement uses TRBV4-3 and TRBJ1-2; D is uncertain. V lost 4 bases, J lost 6 bases, and 12 bases lay in between. Germline V gene data show CDR1 as LGHNA and CDR2 as YSLEER. The CDR3 consists of 13 residues. The CDR3 loop is CASSRRVGDGYTF. For the CDR3, the DNA is TGCGCCAGCAGCCGAAGGGTTGGAGATGGCTACACCTTC.